This T cell receptor beta chain was identified during a study of response to subunit inactivated influenza vaccine. TCRdb redid the calling of the RT-PCR reads with MiXCR, one entry per CDR3 protein. The sample has around 530,000 distinct CDR3 sequences; 15% to 20% are singletons. Germline V lookup: CDR1 SSHAT, CDR2 FNYEAQ (reference sequence). CDR3 length: 16 amino acids. Worth noting for this clonotype: The antigen is not known. The junction departs from germline at one end; a sequencing error may be responsible.

Study results and caveats: Few new T cells, the authors suggested, are recruited by each seasonal influenza vaccination.

Sequences were derived from CD4+ T cells sorted from PBMCs, sampled 23 months after vaccination. V usage is TRBV7-7 and J usage is TRBJ2-3; D is uncertain. This receptor was identified in a man aged 50-75 years who received an inactivated influenza vaccine. CDR3 in amino acids: CASSQIEAAQTDTQYF. The CDR3 DNA reads TGTGCTAGCAGTCAAATCGAAGCAGCTCAGACAGATACGCAGTATTTT.